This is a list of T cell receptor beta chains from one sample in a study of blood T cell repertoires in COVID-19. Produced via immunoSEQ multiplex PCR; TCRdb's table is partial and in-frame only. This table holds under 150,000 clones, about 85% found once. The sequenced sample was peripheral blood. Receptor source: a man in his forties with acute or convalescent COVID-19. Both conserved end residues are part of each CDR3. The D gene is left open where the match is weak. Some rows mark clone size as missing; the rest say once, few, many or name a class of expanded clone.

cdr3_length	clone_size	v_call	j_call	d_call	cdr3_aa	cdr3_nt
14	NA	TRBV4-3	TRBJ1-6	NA	CASSQEWSNSPLHF	TGCGCCAGCAGCCAAGAGTGGAGTAATTCACCCCTCCACTTT
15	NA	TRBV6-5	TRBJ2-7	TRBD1	CASSLRQGSSYEQYF	TGTGCCAGCAGTCTAAGACAGGGCAGCTCCTACGAGCAGTACTTC
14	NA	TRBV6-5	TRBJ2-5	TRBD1	CASSFGQGGETQYF	TGTGCCAGCAGTTTTGGACAGGGGGGCGAGACCCAGTACTTC
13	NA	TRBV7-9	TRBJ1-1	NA	CADSGVWDTEAFF	TGTGCCGACTCGGGGGTCTGGGACACTGAAGCTTTCTTT
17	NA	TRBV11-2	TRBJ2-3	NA	CASSSGVGLSYTDTQYF	TGTGCCAGCAGCTCGGGGGTGGGACTCTCGTACACAGATACGCAGTATTTT
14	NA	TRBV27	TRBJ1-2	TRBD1	CASSAGGPVYGYTF	TGTGCCAGCAGCGCAGGGGGCCCAGTCTATGGCTACACCTTC
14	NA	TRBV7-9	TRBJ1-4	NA	CASRGQSLDEKLFF	TGTGCCAGCAGGGGGCAGAGCTTGGATGAAAAACTGTTTTTT
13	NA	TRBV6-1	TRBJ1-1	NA	CASSDWEMTEAFF	TGTGCCAGCAGTGATTGGGAGATGACTGAAGCTTTCTTT
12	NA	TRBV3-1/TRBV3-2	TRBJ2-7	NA	CASSQLADEQYF	TGTGCCAGCAGCCAGTTAGCAGACGAGCAGTACTTC
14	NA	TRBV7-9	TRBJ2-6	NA	CASSSSSGANVLTF	TGTGCCAGCAGCTCCAGCTCTGGGGCCAACGTCCTGACTTTC
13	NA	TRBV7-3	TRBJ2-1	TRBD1	CASSSRTGAEQFF	TGTGCCAGCAGCTCGAGGACAGGGGCTGAGCAGTTCTTC
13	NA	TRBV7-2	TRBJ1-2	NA	CASSFPPGDGYTF	TGTGCCAGCAGCTTCCCCCCGGGGGATGGCTACACCTTC
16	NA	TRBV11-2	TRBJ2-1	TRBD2	CASSPLPGLAGNEQFF	TGTGCCAGCAGCCCTCTCCCGGGACTAGCGGGCAATGAGCAGTTCTTC
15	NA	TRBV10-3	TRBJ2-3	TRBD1	CATGTGAFGTDTQYF	TGTGCCACCGGGACAGGGGCTTTCGGCACAGATACGCAGTATTTT
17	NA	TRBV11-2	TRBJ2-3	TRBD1	CASSTIGQGRFTDTQYF	TGTGCCAGCAGCACGATAGGACAGGGACGCTTCACAGATACGCAGTATTTT
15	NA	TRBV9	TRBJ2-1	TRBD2	CASGSGTSLNGEQFF	TGTGCCAGCGGATCCGGGACTAGCCTTAATGGTGAGCAGTTCTTC
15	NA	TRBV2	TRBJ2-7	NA	CASSEQRRGSYEQYF	TGTGCCAGCAGCGAACAGAGACGGGGTTCGTACGAGCAGTACTTC
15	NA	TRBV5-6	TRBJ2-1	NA	CASSLLLPIYNEQFF	TGTGCCAGCAGCTTGTTACTACCTATTTACAATGAGCAGTTCTTC
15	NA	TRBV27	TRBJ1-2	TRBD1	CASSLSYRGLDGYTF	TGTGCCAGCAGTTTATCATACAGGGGGCTTGATGGCTACACCTTC
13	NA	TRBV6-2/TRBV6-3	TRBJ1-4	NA	CASSYKENEKLFF	TGTGCCAGCAGTTATAAGGAGAATGAAAAACTGTTTTTT
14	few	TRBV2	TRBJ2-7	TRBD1	CASKIRTGASEQYF	TGTGCCAGCAAGATTAGGACAGGGGCTTCCGAGCAGTACTTC
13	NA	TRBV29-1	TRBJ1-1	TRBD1	CSVAGQPNTEAFF	TGCAGCGTTGCGGGACAGCCGAACACTGAAGCTTTCTTT
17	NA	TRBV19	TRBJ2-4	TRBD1	CASTRGYKTGDGTIQYF	TGTGCCAGTACTAGGGGATACAAGACAGGGGACGGAACCATTCAGTACTTC
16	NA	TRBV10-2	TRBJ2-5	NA	CASSELGRNGGETQYF	TGCGCCAGCAGTGAGTTGGGCAGGAATGGTGGAGAGACCCAGTACTTC
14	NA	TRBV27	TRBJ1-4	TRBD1	CASRHRGVTGKLFF	TGTGCCAGCAGGCACAGGGGCGTTACGGGGAAACTGTTTTTT
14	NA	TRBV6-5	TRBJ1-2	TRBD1	CASSSPGQDYGYTF	TGTGCCAGCAGTTCTCCGGGACAGGACTATGGCTACACCTTC